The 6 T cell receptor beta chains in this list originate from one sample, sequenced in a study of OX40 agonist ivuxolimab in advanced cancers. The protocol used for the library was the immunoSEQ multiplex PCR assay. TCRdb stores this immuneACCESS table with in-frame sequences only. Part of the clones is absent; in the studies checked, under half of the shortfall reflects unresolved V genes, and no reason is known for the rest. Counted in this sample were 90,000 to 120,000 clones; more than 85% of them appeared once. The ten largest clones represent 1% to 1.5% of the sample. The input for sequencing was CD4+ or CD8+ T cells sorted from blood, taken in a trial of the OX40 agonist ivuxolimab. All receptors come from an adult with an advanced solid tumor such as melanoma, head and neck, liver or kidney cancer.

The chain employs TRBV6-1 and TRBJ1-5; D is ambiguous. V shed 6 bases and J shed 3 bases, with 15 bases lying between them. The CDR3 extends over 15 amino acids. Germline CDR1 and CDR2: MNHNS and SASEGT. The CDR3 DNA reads TGTGCCAGCAGACCGGAGCTACTGCTCAATCAGCCCCAGCATTTT. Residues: CASRPELLLNQPQHF.

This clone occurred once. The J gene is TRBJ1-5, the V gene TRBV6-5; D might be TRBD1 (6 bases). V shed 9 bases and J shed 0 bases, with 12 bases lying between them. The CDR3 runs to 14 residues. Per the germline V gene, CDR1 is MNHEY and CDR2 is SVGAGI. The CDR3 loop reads CASWDIDSNQPQHF. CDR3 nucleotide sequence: TGTGCCAGTTGGGACATTGATAGCAATCAGCCCCAGCATTTT.

In DNA, the CDR3 is TGTGCCAGCAGCCAAGACCCATTTTATGGCTACACCTTC. Encoded protein: CASSQDPFYGYTF. V and J are TRBV14 and TRBJ1-2; D is unclear. V was shortened by 0 bases and J by 5 bases, with 7 bases between the two germline ends. CDR1 SGHDN and CDR2 FVKESK come from the germline V gene. This CDR3 comprises 13 residues. The full variable domain, in which reference TRBV14 and TRBJ1-2 provide the parts outside the CDR3, is EAGVTQFPSHSVIEKGQTVTLRCDPISGHDNLYWYRRVMGKEIKFLLHFVKESKQDESGMPNNRFLAERTGGTYSTLKVQPAELEDSGVYFCASSQDPFYGYTFGSGTRLTVV.

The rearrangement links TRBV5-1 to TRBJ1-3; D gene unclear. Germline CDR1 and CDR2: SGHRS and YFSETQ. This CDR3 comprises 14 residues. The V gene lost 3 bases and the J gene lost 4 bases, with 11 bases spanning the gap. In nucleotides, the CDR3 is TGCGCCAGCAGCTCGCGAGGGTCCGGAAACACCATATATTTT. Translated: CASSSRGSGNTIYF.

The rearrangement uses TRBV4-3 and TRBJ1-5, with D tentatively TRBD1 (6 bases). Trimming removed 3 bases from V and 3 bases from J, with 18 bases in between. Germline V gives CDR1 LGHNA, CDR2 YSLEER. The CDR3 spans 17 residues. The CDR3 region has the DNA TGCGCCAGCAGCCAGCCCATCGTAGGGGGAGACAATCAGCCCCAGCATTTT. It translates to CASSQPIVGGDNQPQHF.

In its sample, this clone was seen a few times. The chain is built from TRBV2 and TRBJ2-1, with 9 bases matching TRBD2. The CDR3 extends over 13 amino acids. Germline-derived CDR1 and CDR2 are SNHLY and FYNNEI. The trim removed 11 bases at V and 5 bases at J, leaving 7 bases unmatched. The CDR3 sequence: CADELAGNNEQFF. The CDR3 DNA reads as TGTGCCGACGAGCTAGCGGGAAACAATGAGCAGTTCTTC.